This TCR beta chain is from a study of naive and memory T cell subsets. At least ten counts were recorded for this clonotype. Its antigen remains unidentified. Ligated cDNA underwent four rounds of PCR with nested alpha and beta constant region primers and SP2. Reverse transcription of blood and skin TCR RNA was primed at alpha and beta constant regions. Each CDR3 protein gets one entry after TCRdb re-called the UMI-ligation and nested PCR reads with MiXCR. Of around 13,000 distinct CDR3 sequences in the sample, approximately 4.7% were seen once. Treatment here: skin biopsy from PPD injection site in Mantoux-positive individual. The library had UMIs added by 3' ligation of an oligonucleotide to TCR cDNA. Individuals with a positive Mantoux test gave biopsies from PPD-injected skin. General study results and limits: Both skin biopsy types reportedly yielded TCRs, tuberculin sites far more.

The sequenced sample was skin, obtained from a tuberculin skin test site. The sequence was obtained from an adult in good health.

The CDR3 nucleotides read TGCGCCAGCAGCTATGGAGAGGGGGCTGGTCAGCCCCAGCATTTT. Its translation: CASSYGEGAGQPQHF. The chain employs TRBV5-1 and TRBJ1-5, with 7 bases matching TRBD1. V dropped 3 bases and J dropped 6; count of bases not matched to a gene: 9. Germline V gives CDR1 SGHRS, CDR2 YFSETQ. This CDR3 spans 15 amino acids.